The clone carrying this T cell receptor beta chain was detected ten times or more. The antigen is unknown. Germline V gives CDR1 SGHAT, CDR2 FQNNGV. CDR3 length: 15 amino acids. Trimming stripped 5 bases from V and 2 bases from J, with 16 bases between. The iRepertoire nested amplicon-rescue multiplex PCR amplified TCR alpha and beta CDR3s from RNA. For one-step reverse transcription and amplification, about 90-400 ng of tissue mRNA or PBMC total RNA was used. TCRdb independently ran MiXCR on the multiplex PCR reads; one entry per CDR3 protein. In the table there are over 80,000 distinct CDR3 sequences, about 37% of which are singletons. The sample comes from a study of glioma-infiltrating T cells. Whole-study findings and limits: Above-expected tissue-blood divergence occurred in all gliomas, most in low-grade ones.

The source of this sequence is a human donor with low-grade glioma or glioblastoma, undergoing nonglioma brain surgery, or in good health (not recorded which). Sequencing input: glioma tissue, nonneoplastic brain tissue, or PBMCs (not recorded which). The chain employs TRBV11-2 and TRBJ2-7, with a weak D call TRBD1 (6 bases). The CDR3 protein is CASSTDATGTYEQYF. CDR3 nucleotides: TGTGCCAGCAGCACGGACGCGACAGGCACCTACGAGCAGTACTTC.